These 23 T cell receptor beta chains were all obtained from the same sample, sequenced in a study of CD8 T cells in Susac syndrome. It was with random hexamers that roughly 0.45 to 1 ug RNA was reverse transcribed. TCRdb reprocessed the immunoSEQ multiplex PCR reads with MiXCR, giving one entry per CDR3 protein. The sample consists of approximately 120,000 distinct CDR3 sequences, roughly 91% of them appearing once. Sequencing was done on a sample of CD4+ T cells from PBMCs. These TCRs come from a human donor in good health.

The CDR3 is CASSGQGTSGANVLTF. Written as DNA, the CDR3 is TGTGCCAGCAGTGGACAGGGGACATCTGGGGCCAACGTCCTGACTTTC. The genes are TRBV12-3 or TRBV12-4 and TRBJ2-6; 9 nucleotides align to TRBD1. The CDR3 length is 16 residues. The V gene end was trimmed by 5 bases and the J gene end by 1 base; junction bases not matched to a gene: 3.

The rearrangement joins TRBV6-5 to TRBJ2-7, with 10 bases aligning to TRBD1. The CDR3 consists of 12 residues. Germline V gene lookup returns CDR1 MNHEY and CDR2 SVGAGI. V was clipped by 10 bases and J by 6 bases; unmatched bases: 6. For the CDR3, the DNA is TGTGCCACCGGGACAGGGGAGTCCGAGCAGTACTTC. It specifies CATGTGESEQYF.

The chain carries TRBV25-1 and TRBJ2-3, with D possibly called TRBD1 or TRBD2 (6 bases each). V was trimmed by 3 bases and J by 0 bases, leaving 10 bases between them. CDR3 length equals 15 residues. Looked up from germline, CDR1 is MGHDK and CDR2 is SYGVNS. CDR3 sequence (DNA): TGTGCCAGCAGTGATCGGGGGCCCAGCACAGATACGCAGTATTTT. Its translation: CASSDRGPSTDTQYF.

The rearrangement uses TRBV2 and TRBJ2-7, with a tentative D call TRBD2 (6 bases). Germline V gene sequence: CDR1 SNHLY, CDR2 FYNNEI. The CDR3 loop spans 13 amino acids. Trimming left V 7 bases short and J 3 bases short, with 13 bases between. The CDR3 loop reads CASKTGEGYEQYF. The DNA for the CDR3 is TGTGCCAGCAAGACGGGAGAGGGCTACGAGCAGTACTTC. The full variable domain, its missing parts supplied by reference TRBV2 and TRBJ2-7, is EPEVTQTPSHQVTQMGQEVILRCVPISNHLYFYWYRQILGQKVEFLVSFYNNEISEKSEIFDDQFSVERPDGSNFTLKIRSTKLEDSAMYFCASKTGEGYEQYFGPGTRLTVT.

The CDR3 DNA reads as TGTGCCAGCAGTTTGGAGGGGGACACTGAAGCTTTCTTT. This translates into CASSLEGDTEAFF. V is TRBV27 and J is TRBJ1-1, with a weak D call TRBD1 (6 bases). Deletions cut 3 bases from V and 3 bases from J, with 8 bases between. The CDR3 covers 13 residues. Germline lookup yields CDR1 MNHEY and CDR2 SMNVEV (reference sequence).

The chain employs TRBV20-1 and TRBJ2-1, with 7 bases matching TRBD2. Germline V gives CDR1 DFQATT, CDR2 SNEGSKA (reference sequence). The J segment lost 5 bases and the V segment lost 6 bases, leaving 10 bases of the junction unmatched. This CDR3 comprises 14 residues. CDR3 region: CSAAFGGGDNEQFF. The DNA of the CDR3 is TGCAGTGCCGCCTTCGGGGGAGGGGACAATGAGCAGTTCTTC.

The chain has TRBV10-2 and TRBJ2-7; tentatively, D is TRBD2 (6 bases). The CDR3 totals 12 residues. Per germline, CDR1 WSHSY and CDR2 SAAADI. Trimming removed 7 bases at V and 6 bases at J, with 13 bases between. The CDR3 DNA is TGCGCCAGCAAGGAGGGGCCGGTCGAGCAGTACTTC. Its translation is CASKEGPVEQYF.

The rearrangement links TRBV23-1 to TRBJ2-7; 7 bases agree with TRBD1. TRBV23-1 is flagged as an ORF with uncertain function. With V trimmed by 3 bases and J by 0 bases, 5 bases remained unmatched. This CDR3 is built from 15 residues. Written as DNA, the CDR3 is TGCGCCAGCAGTCATGGGGACAGAAGCTCCTACGAGCAGTACTTC. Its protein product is CASSHGDRSSYEQYF.

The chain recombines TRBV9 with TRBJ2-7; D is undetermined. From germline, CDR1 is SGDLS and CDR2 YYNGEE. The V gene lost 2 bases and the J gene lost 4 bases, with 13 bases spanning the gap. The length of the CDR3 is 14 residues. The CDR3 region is CASSVGPGKYEQYF. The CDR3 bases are TGTGCCAGCAGCGTGGGTCCCGGAAAGTACGAGCAGTACTTC.

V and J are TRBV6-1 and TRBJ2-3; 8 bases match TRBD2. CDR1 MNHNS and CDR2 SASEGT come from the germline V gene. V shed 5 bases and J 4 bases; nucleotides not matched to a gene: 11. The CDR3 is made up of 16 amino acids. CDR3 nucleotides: TGTGCCAGCAGTAAGACGAGCGGGAGTGTCGCAGATACGCAGTATTTT. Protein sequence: CASSKTSGSVADTQYF.

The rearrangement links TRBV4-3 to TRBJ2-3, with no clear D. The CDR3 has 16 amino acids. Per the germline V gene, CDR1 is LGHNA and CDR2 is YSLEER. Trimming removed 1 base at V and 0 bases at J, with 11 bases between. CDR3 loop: CASSQVAVISTDTQYF. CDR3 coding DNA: TGCGCCAGCAGCCAAGTGGCAGTTATTAGCACAGATACGCAGTATTTT.

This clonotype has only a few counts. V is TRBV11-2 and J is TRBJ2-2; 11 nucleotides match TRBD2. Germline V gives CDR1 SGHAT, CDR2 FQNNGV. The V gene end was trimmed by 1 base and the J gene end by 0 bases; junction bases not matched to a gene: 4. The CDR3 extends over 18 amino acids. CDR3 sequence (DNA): TGTGCCAGCAGCTTAGTTGGGACTAGCGGCGCGAACACCGGGGAGCTGTTTTTT. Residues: CASSLVGTSGANTGELFF.

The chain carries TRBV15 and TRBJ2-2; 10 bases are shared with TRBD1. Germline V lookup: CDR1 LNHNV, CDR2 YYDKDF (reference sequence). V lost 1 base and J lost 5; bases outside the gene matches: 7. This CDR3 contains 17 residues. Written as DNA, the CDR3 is TGTGCCACCAGCAGAGCTCGGGCGGGACAGGGGACCGGGGAGCTGTTTTTT. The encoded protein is CATSRARAGQGTGELFF.

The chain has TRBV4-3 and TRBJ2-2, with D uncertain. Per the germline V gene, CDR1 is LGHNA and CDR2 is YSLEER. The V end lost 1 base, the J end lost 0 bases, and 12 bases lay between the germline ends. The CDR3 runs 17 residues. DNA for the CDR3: TGCGCCAGCAGCCAAGGATTTTTTGGAGCGAACACCGGGGAGCTGTTTTTT. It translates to CASSQGFFGANTGELFF.

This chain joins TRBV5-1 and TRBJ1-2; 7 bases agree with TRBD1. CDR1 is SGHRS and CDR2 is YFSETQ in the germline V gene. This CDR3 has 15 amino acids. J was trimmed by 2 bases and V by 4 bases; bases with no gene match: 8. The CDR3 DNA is TGCGCCAGCAGCCCTGGACAGGTTTCCAACTATGGCTACACCTTC. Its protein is CASSPGQVSNYGYTF.

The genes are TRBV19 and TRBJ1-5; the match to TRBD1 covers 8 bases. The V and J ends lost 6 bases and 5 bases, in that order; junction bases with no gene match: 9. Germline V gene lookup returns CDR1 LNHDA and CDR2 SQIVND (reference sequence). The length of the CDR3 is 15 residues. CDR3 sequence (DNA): TGTGCCAGTAGAAGGACAGGGCTAAAGGATCAGCCCCAGCATTTT. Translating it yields CASRRTGLKDQPQHF.

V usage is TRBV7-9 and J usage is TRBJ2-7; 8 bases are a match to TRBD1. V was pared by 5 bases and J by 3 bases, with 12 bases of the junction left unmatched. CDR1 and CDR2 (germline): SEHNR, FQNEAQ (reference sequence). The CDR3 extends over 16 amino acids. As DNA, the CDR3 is TGTGCCAGCAGCGCAACCCGGCAGACAGGGGACTACGAGCAGTACTTC. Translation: CASSATRQTGDYEQYF.

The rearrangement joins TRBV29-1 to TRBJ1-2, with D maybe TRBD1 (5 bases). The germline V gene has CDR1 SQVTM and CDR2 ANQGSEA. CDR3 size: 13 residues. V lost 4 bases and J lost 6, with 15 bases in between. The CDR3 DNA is TGCAGCGTTGGAACCATCTTGGGGGATGGCTACACCTTC. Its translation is CSVGTILGDGYTF.

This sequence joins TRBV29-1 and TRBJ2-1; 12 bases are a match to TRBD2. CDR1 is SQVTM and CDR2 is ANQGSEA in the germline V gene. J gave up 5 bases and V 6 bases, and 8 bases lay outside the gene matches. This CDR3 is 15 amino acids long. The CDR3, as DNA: TGCAGCGTCGTCCCGACTAGCGGGAGCAACAATGAGCAGTTCTTC. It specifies CSVVPTSGSNNEQFF.

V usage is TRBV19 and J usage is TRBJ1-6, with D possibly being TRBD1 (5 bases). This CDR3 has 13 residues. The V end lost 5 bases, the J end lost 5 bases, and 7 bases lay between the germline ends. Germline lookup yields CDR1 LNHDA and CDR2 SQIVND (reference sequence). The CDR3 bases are TGTGCCAGTAGTGAGACAGATAATTCACCCCTCCACTTT. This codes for CASSETDNSPLHF.

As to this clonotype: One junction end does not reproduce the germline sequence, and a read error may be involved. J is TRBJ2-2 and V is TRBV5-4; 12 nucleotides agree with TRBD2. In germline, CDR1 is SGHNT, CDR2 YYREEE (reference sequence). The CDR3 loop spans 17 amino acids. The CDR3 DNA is TGTGCCAGCAGCTTAGGACTAGCGGGGAGGAACGCCGGGGAGCTGTTTTTT. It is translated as CASSLGLAGRNAGELFF. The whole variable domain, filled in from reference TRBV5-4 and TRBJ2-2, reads ETGVTQSPTHLIKTRGQQVTLRCSSQSGHNTVSWYQQALGQGPQFIFQYYREEENGRGNFPPRFSGLQFPNYSSELNVNALELDDSALYLCASSLGLAGRNAGELFFGEGSRLTVL.

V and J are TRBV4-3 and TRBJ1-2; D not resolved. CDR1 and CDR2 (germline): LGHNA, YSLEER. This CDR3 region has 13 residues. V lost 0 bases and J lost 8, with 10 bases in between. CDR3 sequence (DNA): TGCGCCAGCAGCCAAGAGCCTGGAAGAGGCTACACCTTC. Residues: CASSQEPGRGYTF.

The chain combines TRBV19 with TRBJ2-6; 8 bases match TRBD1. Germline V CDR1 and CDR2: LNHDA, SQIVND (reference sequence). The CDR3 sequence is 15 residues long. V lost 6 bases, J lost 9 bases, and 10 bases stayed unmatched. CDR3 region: CASRPRGQDNNVLTF. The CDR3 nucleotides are TGTGCCAGTAGACCAAGGGGACAGGACAACAACGTCCTGACTTTC.